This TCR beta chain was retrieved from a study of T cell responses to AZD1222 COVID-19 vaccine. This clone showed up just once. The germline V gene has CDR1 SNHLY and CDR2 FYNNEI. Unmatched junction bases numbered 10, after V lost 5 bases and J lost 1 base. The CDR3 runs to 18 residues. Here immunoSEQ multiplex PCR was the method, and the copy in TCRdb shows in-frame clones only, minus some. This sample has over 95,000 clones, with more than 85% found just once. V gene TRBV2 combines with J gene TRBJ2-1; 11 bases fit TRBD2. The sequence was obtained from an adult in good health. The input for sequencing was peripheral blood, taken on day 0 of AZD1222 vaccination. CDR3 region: CASSPLASGGFSYNEQFF. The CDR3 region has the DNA TGTGCCAGCAGTCCCTTAGCTAGCGGGGGGTTTTCCTACAATGAGCAGTTCTTC.